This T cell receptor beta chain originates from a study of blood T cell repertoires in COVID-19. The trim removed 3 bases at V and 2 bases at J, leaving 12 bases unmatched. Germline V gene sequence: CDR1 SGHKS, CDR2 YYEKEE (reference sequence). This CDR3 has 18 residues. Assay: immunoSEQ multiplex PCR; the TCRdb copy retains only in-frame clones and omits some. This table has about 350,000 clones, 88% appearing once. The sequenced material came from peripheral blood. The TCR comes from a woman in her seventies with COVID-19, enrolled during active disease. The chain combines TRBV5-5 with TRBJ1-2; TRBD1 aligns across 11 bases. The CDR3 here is CASSSGTGGAAGNYGYTF. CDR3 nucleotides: TGTGCCAGCAGCTCCGGGACAGGGGGGGCAGCCGGGAACTATGGCTACACCTTC.